This TCR beta chain was found in a study of technical replicates of blood from a handful of donors. Germline V CDR1 and CDR2: SGHTA, FQGTGA. The CDR3 covers 13 residues. V lost 4 bases and J 7 bases, leaving 13 bases between the germline ends. Produced via immunoSEQ multiplex PCR; TCRdb's table is partial and in-frame only. The data hold around 84,000 clones, with just over 90% observed a single time. This TCR was recovered from a human donor in good health. Sequenced material: T cells isolated from PBMCs. This chain links TRBV7-3 with TRBJ2-5, with D maybe TRBD2 (6 bases). The CDR3 sequence is CASSWDSRSTQYF. The CDR3 DNA follows: TGTGCCAGCAGCTGGGACTCGCGGTCGACCCAGTACTTC.